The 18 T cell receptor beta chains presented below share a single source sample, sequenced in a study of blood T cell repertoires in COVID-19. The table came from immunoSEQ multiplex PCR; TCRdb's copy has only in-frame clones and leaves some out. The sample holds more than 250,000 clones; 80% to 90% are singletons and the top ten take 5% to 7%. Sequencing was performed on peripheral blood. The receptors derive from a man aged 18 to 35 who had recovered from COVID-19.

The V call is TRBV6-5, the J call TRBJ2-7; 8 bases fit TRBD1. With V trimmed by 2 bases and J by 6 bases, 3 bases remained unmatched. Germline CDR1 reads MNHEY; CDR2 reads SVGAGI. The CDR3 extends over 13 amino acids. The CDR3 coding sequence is TGTGCCAGCAGTTACCTTACAGGGGGCGAGCAGTACTTC. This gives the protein CASSYLTGGEQYF.

CDR3 nucleotide sequence: TGTGCCAGCAGTCCGACAGGAATAATCGGTTCACCCCTCCACTTT. Translation: CASSPTGIIGSPLHF. This chain links TRBV27 with TRBJ1-6; D is possibly TRBD1 (6 bases). The germline CDR1 and CDR2 sequences are MNHEY and SMNVEV (reference sequence). V was clipped by 5 bases and J by 9 bases, with 17 bases between them. This CDR3 has 15 residues.

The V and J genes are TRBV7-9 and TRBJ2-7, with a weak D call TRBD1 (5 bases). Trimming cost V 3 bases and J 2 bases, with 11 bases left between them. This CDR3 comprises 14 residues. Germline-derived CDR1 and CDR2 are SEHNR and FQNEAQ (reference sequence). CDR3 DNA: TGTGCCAGCAGCTTTGGTGGACAAACCTACGAGCAGTACTTC. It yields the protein CASSFGGQTYEQYF.

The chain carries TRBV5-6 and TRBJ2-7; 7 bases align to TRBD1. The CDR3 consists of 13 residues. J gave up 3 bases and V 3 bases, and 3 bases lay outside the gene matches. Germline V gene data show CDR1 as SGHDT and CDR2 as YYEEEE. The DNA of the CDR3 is TGTGCCAGCAGCTGGGGGACAGTCTACGAGCAGTACTTC. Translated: CASSWGTVYEQYF.

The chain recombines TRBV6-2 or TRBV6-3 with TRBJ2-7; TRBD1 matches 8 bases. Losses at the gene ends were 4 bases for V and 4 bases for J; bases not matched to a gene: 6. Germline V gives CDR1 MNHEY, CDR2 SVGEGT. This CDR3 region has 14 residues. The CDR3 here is CASSFTDRDYEQYF. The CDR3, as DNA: TGTGCCAGCAGTTTCACGGACAGGGATTACGAGCAGTACTTC.

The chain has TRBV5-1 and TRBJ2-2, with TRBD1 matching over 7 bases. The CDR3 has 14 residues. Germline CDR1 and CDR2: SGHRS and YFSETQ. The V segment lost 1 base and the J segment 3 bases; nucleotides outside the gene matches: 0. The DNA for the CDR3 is TGCGCCAGCAGCTTGACAGGGGACACCGGGGAGCTGTTTTTT. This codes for CASSLTGDTGELFF.

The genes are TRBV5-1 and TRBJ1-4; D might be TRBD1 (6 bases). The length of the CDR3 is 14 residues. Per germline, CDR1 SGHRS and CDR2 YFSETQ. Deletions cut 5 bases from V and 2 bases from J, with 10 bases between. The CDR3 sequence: CASRTQGTNEKLFF. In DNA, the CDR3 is TGCGCCAGCAGAACGCAGGGGACTAATGAAAAACTGTTTTTT.

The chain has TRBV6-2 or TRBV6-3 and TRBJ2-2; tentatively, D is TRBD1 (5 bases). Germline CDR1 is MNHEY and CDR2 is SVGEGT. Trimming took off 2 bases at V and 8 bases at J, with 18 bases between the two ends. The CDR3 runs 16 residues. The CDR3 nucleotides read TGTGCCAGCAGTTACGTGAACAGGCCGTTATCGGGGGAGCTGTTTTTT. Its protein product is CASSYVNRPLSGELFF.

CDR3 nucleotides: TGCAGCGTTGAAGGCCCTAGCGGGAGCGCAGATACGCAGTATTTT. Protein: CSVEGPSGSADTQYF. The chain is built from TRBV29-1 and TRBJ2-3, with 10 nucleotides matching TRBD2. This CDR3 is 15 amino acids long. V gave up 1 base and J gave up 4 bases; unmatched junction bases: 5. Germline CDR1 reads SQVTM; CDR2 reads ANQGSEA.

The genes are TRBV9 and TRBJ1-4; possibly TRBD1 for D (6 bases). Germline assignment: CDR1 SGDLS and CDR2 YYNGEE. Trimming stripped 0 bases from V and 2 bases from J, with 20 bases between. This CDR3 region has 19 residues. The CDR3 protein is CASSVGRSLQGRTNEKLFF. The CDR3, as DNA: TGTGCCAGCAGCGTAGGTCGTTCGCTACAGGGAAGGACTAATGAAAAACTGTTTTTT. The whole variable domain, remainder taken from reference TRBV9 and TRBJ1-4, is DSGVTQTPKHLITATGQRVTLRCSPRSGDLSVYWYQQSLDQGLQFLIQYYNGEERAKGNILERFSAQQFPDLHSELNLSSLELGDSALYFCASSVGRSLQGRTNEKLFFGSGTQLSVL.

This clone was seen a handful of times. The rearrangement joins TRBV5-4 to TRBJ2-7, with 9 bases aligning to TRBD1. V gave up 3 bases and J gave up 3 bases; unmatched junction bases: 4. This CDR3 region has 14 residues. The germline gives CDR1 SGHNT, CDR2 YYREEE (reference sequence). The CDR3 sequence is CASSSGQGHYEQYF. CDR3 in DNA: TGTGCCAGCAGCTCGGGACAGGGACACTACGAGCAGTACTTC.

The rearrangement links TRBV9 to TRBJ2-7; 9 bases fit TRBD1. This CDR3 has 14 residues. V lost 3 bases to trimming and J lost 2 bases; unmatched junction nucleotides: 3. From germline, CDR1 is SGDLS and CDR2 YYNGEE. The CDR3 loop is CASSGDRDTYEQYF. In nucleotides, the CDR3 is TGTGCCAGCAGCGGGGACAGGGACACCTACGAGCAGTACTTC. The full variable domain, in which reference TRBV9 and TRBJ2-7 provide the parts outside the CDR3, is DSGVTQTPKHLITATGQRVTLRCSPRSGDLSVYWYQQSLDQGLQFLIQYYNGEERAKGNILERFSAQQFPDLHSELNLSSLELGDSALYFCASSGDRDTYEQYFGPGTRLTVT.

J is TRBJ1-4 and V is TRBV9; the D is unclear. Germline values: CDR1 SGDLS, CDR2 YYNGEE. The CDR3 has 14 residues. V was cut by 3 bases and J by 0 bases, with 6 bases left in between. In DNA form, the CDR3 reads TGTGCCAGCAGCGCCAGTCCAACTAATGAAAAACTGTTTTTT. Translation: CASSASPTNEKLFF.

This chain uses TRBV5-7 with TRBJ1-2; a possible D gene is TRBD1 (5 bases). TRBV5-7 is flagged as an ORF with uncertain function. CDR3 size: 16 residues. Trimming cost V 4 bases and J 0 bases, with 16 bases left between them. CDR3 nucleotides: TGTGCCAGCAGCCAGTCCCCCCCAGGGTCTAACTATGGCTACACCTTC. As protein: CASSQSPPGSNYGYTF.

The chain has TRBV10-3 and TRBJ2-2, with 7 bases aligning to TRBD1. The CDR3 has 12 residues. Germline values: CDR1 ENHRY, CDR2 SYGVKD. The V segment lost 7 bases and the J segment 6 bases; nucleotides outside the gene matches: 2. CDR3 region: CAITGGPGELFF. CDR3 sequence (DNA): TGTGCCATCACAGGGGGTCCCGGGGAGCTGTTTTTT.

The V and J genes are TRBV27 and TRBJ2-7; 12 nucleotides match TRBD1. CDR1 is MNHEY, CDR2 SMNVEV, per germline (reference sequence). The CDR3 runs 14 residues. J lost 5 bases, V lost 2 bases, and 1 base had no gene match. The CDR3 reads CASSLGTGGHEQYF. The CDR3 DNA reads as TGTGCCAGCAGTTTAGGGACAGGGGGCCACGAGCAGTACTTC.

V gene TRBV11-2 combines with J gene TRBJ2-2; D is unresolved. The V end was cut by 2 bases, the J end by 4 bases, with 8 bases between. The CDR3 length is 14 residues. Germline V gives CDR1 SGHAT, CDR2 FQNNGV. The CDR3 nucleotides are TGTGCCAGCAGCTTACGACTTCTCACCGGGGAGCTGTTTTTT. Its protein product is CASSLRLLTGELFF.

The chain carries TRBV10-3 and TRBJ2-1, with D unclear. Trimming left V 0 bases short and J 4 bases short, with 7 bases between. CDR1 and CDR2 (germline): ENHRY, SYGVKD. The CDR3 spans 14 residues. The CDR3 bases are TGTGCCATCAGTGAGTCGGCAGGTTACAATGAGCAGTTCTTC. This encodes CAISESAGYNEQFF.